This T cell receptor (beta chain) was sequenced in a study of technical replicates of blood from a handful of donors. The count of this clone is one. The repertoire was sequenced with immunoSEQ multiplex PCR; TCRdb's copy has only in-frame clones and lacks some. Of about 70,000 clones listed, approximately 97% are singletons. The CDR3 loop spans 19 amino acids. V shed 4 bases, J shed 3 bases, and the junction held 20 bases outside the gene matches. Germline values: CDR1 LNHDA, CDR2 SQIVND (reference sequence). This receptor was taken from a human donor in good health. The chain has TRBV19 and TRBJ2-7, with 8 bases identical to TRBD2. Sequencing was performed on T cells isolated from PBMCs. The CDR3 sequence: CASSTNLWRRAGDGYEQYF. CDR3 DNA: TGTGCCAGTAGTACCAACCTATGGCGACGAGCGGGAGACGGCTACGAGCAGTACTTC.